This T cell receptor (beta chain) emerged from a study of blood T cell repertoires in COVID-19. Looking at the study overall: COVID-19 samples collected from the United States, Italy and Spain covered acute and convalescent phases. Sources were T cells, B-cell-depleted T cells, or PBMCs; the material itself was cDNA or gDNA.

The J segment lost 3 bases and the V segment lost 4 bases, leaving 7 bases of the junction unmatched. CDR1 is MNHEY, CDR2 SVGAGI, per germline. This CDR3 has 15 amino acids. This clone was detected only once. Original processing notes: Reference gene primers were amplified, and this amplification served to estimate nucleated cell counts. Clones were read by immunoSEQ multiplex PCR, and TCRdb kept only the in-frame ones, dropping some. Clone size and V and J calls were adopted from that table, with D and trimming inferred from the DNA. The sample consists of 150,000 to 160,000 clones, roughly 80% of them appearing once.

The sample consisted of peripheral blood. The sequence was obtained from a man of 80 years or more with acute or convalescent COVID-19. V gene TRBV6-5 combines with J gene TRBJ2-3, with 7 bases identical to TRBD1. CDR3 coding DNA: TGTGCCAGCAGTTCCCAGACAGGGTTTACAGATACGCAGTATTTT. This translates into CASSSQTGFTDTQYF.